This record covers a single T cell receptor (beta chain). Its antigen target is currently unknown. Within one base of it there is no much larger clone, and no base qualities were kept. This sample was included in a study of lymphopenia after photon versus proton radiotherapy (dated by TCRdb to between 2019 and 2020). About the full investigation: The study compared the immunological effects of photon versus proton radiation therapy in patients with gastrointestinal tumors who developed high-grade lymphopenia. The roughly 18 patients in the cohort had gastrointestinal tumors, were treated with either photon or proton therapy, and subsequently developed lymphopenia. The study was designed to characterize how the impact on the immune system differs between the two radiation modalities. Paper-wide results and their limitations: After the lymphocyte count nadir, photon-treated repertoires showed oligoclonal expansion, especially of CD8+ Temra cells, which drove the drop in diversity. The survival association was assessed only in patients who died, and better survival with proton therapy was presented by the authors as a possibility rather than a demonstrated result. Relative stability during treatment was observed in proton-treated patients, whereas loss of naive T cells and TCR diversity and gain of effector/memory populations were observed in photon-treated patients. Across the cohort, a larger post-nadir drop in TCR diversity was inversely correlated with overall survival time among patients who died.

The V end loses 3 bases and the J end loses 5 bases, and a stretch of 5 bases separates them. From the cysteine up to the phenylalanine, the CDR3 has a length of 13 residues. The read is trimmed to its CDR3 DNA, 39 bases read in frame from base 1. The germline V gene encodes CDR1 LNHDA and CDR2 SQIVND (reference sequence). Libraries were constructed by the immunoSEQ multiplex PCR assay. T cell repertoires were profiled with deep sequencing of rearranged TCR beta loci together with multiparametric flow cytometry. TCRdb mirrors the immuneACCESS table, restricted to in-frame sequences. Some clones are absent from its copies; in checked studies, under half trace to an unresolved V gene, and the reason for the others is unknown. In this sample the table shows tens of thousands of clones, about 86% of which occur a single time. The ten largest clones add up to 10% of the sample.

The sequence joins TRBV19 to TRBJ2-6; the D gene remains uncertain. This specimen was peripheral blood, taken from a patient treated with proton-based radiotherapy. The clonotype originates from a woman aged 70-85 years with pancreatic cancer. Some clones in this sample may be carry-over from other donors' samples. The CDR3 region: CASSIDRANVLTF. The nucleotides read TGTGCCAGTAGTATCGACAGGGCCAACGTCCTGACTTTC.